The present T cell receptor beta chain was sequenced within a study of glioma-infiltrating T cells. TCR alpha and beta CDR3 regions were amplified from RNA using iRepertoire nested multiplex PCR. Tissue mRNA or PBMC total RNA, roughly 90-400 ng, went into one-step reverse transcription and amplification. TCRdb re-analysed the multiplex PCR reads in MiXCR, keeping a single row per CDR3 protein. The table shows over 120,000 distinct CDR3 sequences, with around 40% occurring only once. This clonotype occurred a few times. Its antigen remains unidentified. Overall study results and limits: Very few CDR3 sequences were shared between tissue and blood. Non-neoplastic patients had below-expected tissue-blood divergence, while all gliomas exceeded expectation.

The receptor's source is a human donor with low-grade glioma or glioblastoma, undergoing nonglioma brain surgery, or in good health (not recorded which). Sequencing input: glioma tissue, nonneoplastic brain tissue, or PBMCs (not recorded which).

The DNA for the CDR3 is TGTGCCAGCAGTTACCCGACAGGGGCCGTTTTGGGGACTGAAGCTTTCTTT. Translation gives CASSYPTGAVLGTEAFF. This rearrangement joins TRBV6-8 to TRBJ1-1; 8 nucleotides line up with TRBD1. J gave up 5 bases and V 2 bases, and 13 bases lay outside the gene matches. The CDR3 loop spans 17 amino acids. CDR1 and CDR2 from the germline V gene are MNHGY and SAAAGT.